The 5 T cell receptor beta chains reported below all come from one sample, sequenced in a study of naive and memory T cell subsets. Study-wide results and limits: Possibly reflecting memory cells re-expressing CD45RA, a few larger clonotypes occurred in naive repertoires, especially CD8.

The beta constant-region primer was an equimolar mix of two oligonucleotides covering TRBC1 and TRBC2. Four rounds of PCR amplified the ligated cDNA using nested alpha and beta constant-region primers plus SP2. TCRdb re-called the UMI-ligation and nested PCR reads through MiXCR, storing one row per CDR3 protein. This table has more than 95,000 distinct CDR3 sequences, roughly 14% appearing once. No antigens are known for them. The specimen sequenced was naive CD8+ T cells from blood. The receptors here all came from a human donor in good health.

This clonotype was counted only a few times. The chain recombines TRBV9 with TRBJ1-1; D not certain. Germline assignment: CDR1 SGDLS and CDR2 YYNGEE. There are 13 residues in the CDR3. V was clipped by 3 bases and J by 1 base, with 7 bases between them. CDR3 sequence: CASSAAANTEAFF. The CDR3 DNA sequence: TGTGCCAGCAGCGCAGCCGCGAACACTGAAGCTTTCTTT.

This clonotype was detected only a few times. This chain joins TRBV4-3 and TRBJ2-7; D is undetermined. The germline gives CDR1 LGHNA, CDR2 YSLEER. This CDR3 has 14 amino acids. V lost 0 bases, J lost 3 bases, and 9 bases lay in between. CDR3 coding DNA: TGCGCCAGCAGCCAAGAAGGCAGATACTACGAGCAGTACTTC. Its protein is CASSQEGRYYEQYF.

This clonotype was counted ten times or more. The chain uses TRBV4-3 and TRBJ2-7, with 9 bases fitting TRBD1. The V gene end was trimmed by 0 bases and the J gene end by 3 bases; junction bases not matched to a gene: 6. Germline V gene data show CDR1 as LGHNA and CDR2 as YSLEER. This CDR3 has 16 amino acids. The chain's CDR3 is CASSQDPAGQGYEQYF. The CDR3 coding sequence is TGCGCCAGCAGCCAAGATCCAGCGGGACAGGGCTACGAGCAGTACTTC.

In its sample, this clonotype was seen once. Possible read error: a much larger clone is one base away. This chain joins TRBV29-1 and TRBJ2-1; a weak D match, TRBD2 (6 bases). Trimming cost V 6 bases and J 8 bases, with 20 bases left between them. Per germline, CDR1 SQVTM and CDR2 ANQGSEA. CDR3 size: 14 residues. CDR3 DNA: TGCAGCGTGAGCAGCCGCCCACGCGGGGATGAGCAGTTCTTC. Translating it yields CSVSSRPRGDEQFF.

CDR3 nucleotide sequence: TGTGCCAGCAGCTGCAGCAGGGGAGGAATGAACACTGAAGCTTTCTTT. This sequence encodes CASSCSRGGMNTEAFF. The gene calls are TRBV21-1 and TRBJ1-1; the table assigns TRBD1, which was not confirmed against the DNA. TRBV21-1 is described as a pseudogene. The CDR3 covers 16 residues.